These 16 T cell receptor beta chains came from one sample sequenced in a study of T cell responses to AZD1222 COVID-19 vaccine. Libraries were prepared by immunoSEQ multiplex PCR; TCRdb keeps only in-frame clonotypes and omits some of them. The repertoire holds roughly 120,000 clones, around 93% seen once, with over 7.5% in the top ten. The material sequenced was peripheral blood, taken 28 days after the second AZD1222 dose. The receptors originated from an adult who received the AZD1222 COVID-19 vaccine.

The chain links TRBV28 to TRBJ2-4, with D possibly matching TRBD2 (6 bases). The CDR3 runs to 14 residues. The V end lost 4 bases, the J end lost 5 bases, and 12 bases lay between the germline ends. Germline V CDR1 and CDR2: MDHEN, SYDVKM. The CDR3 bases are TGTGCCAGCAGTTCCTCGGGACTTCAAAACATTCAGTACTTC. It yields the protein CASSSSGLQNIQYF.

The chain employs TRBV3-1 (or the pseudogene TRBV3-2) and TRBJ2-1, with D unclear. The CDR3 spans 11 residues. Trimming removed 6 bases from V and 12 bases from J, with 12 bases in between. Germline-derived CDR1 and CDR2 are LGHDT and YNNKEL (reference sequence). The CDR3 DNA reads TGTGCCAGCAGTGCTAAACTTAGGCAGTTCTTC. This encodes CASSAKLRQFF.

The J gene is TRBJ2-3, the V gene TRBV7-2; 10 bases fit TRBD2. CDR1 is SGHTA, CDR2 FQGNSA, per germline. The CDR3 covers 15 residues. V gave up 5 bases and J gave up 4 bases; unmatched junction bases: 6. The CDR3 here is CASSLLAGDSDTQYF. The CDR3 nucleotides are TGTGCCAGCAGCCTTCTAGCGGGGGACTCAGATACGCAGTATTTT.

The chain has TRBV24-1 and TRBJ1-5, with 8 bases identical to TRBD1. The CDR3 totals 13 residues. The V segment lost 5 bases and the J segment 6 bases; nucleotides outside the gene matches: 2. CDR1 KGHDR and CDR2 SFDVKD come from the germline V gene. The CDR3 spells CATSGTGLQPQHF. The CDR3, as DNA: TGTGCCACCAGTGGGACAGGGCTTCAGCCCCAGCATTTT.

This rearrangement joins TRBV7-2 to TRBJ2-3; D not resolved. CDR1 SGHTA and CDR2 FQGNSA come from the germline V gene. Trimming shortened V by 3 bases and J by 2 bases, and 9 bases separated the two germline ends. CDR3 size: 14 residues. CDR3 sequence (DNA): TGTGCCAGCAGCTTCGGACGGGCCACAGATACGCAGTATTTT. It codes for CASSFGRATDTQYF. Together with reference TRBV7-2 and TRBJ2-3, the CDR3 gives the full variable domain: GAGVSQSPSNKVTEKGKDVELRCDPISGHTALYWYRQSLGQGLEFLIYFQGNSAPDKSGLPSDRFSAERTGGSVSTLTIQRTQQEDSAVYLCASSFGRATDTQYFGPGTRLTVL.

The V call is TRBV6-5, the J call TRBJ1-6; D is uncertain. The CDR3 loop spans 16 amino acids. Germline CDR1 is MNHEY and CDR2 is SVGAGI. V was clipped by 0 bases and J by 7 bases, with 13 bases between them. CDR3 residues: CASSYSTPGGNSPLHF. Here the CDR3 DNA reads TGTGCCAGCAGTTACTCGACACCGGGCGGGAATTCACCCCTCCACTTT.

This chain links TRBV6-5 with TRBJ1-1; D is undetermined. Per the germline V gene, CDR1 is MNHEY and CDR2 is SVGAGI. There are 13 residues in the CDR3. Between the trimmed V and J ends, which lost 6 bases and 1 base, there was a span of 9 bases. CDR3 residues: CASSLLGNTEAFF. The CDR3 DNA is TGTGCCAGCAGCCTACTAGGGAACACTGAAGCTTTCTTT.

The chain combines TRBV6-1 with TRBJ2-7, with 8 bases that match TRBD1. This CDR3 has 14 amino acids. Germline V gene data show CDR1 as MNHNS and CDR2 as SASEGT. The V segment lost 2 bases and the J segment 6 bases; nucleotides outside the gene matches: 6. CDR3: CASSERTGLGEQYF. The CDR3 region has the DNA TGTGCCAGCAGTGAAAGGACAGGGCTTGGCGAGCAGTACTTC.

V is TRBV7-2 and J is TRBJ1-4; D perhaps matches TRBD1 (6 bases). Germline CDR1 SGHTA, CDR2 FQGNSA. CDR3 length: 14 residues. V lost 3 bases, J lost 6 bases, and 11 bases lay in between. The CDR3 DNA reads TGTGCCAGCAGCTTGGCCAGGGGAGATGAAAAACTGTTTTTT. Translating it yields CASSLARGDEKLFF.

The chain employs TRBV29-1 and TRBJ2-3; TRBD1 matches 7 bases. Germline CDR1 SQVTM, CDR2 ANQGSEA. The CDR3 has 14 amino acids. Losses at the gene ends were 4 bases for V and 11 bases for J; bases not matched to a gene: 15. CDR3 in DNA: TGCAGCGTTGCGTCCCAAACGAGACAGGGCCTGCAGTATTTT. It translates to CSVASQTRQGLQYF.

This chain joins TRBV5-1 and TRBJ1-2; D gene unclear. CDR3 size: 15 residues. Looked up from germline, CDR1 is SGHRS and CDR2 is YFSETQ. V gave up 2 bases and J gave up 0 bases, with 11 bases separating them. This CDR3 reads CASSLAEKANYGYTF. CDR3 bases: TGCGCCAGCAGCTTAGCGGAGAAGGCTAACTATGGCTACACCTTC.

This clone was detected once. This chain joins TRBV11-2 and TRBJ2-3; 9 nucleotides align to TRBD1. CDR1 SGHAT and CDR2 FQNNGV come from the germline V gene. The CDR3 is 16 amino acids. Trimming cost V 2 bases and J 6 bases; bases outside gene matches: 9. The CDR3 loop is CASSLLGQGESDTQYF. The CDR3 DNA reads as TGTGCCAGCAGCTTATTGGGACAGGGAGAGTCGGATACGCAGTATTTT.

V is TRBV7-2 and J is TRBJ1-1, with a possible D match to TRBD1 (5 bases). V gave up 3 bases and J gave up 11 bases, with 10 bases separating them. This CDR3 has 11 residues. Germline CDR1 SGHTA, CDR2 FQGNSA. The CDR3 sequence: CASSFGEGAFF. CDR3 coding DNA: TGTGCCAGCAGCTTTGGGGAGGGGGCTTTCTTT.

The count of this clone is one. This chain links TRBV28 with TRBJ2-2; TRBD2 agrees at 14 bases. V lost 2 bases and J lost 2; bases outside the gene matches: 10. This CDR3 region has 20 residues. Looked up from germline, CDR1 is MDHEN and CDR2 is SYDVKM. The CDR3 reads CASSLMTPGLAGENTGELFF. CDR3 sequence (DNA): TGTGCCAGCAGTTTAATGACTCCGGGACTAGCGGGAGAAAACACCGGGGAGCTGTTTTTT.

This clone was detected once. The chain couples TRBV4-2 to TRBJ2-1; D possibly corresponds to TRBD2 (7 bases). The CDR3 spans 15 residues. The germline V gene encodes CDR1 LGHNA and CDR2 YNFKEQ. V dropped 0 bases and J dropped 8 bases, with 14 bases sitting between them. CDR3 region: CASSQDAGARDEQFF. DNA of the CDR3: TGTGCCAGCAGCCAAGATGCGGGGGCCCGGGATGAGCAGTTCTTC.

The genes are TRBV24-1 and TRBJ1-1; D unresolved. From germline, CDR1 is KGHDR and CDR2 SFDVKD. The ends were cut back, 4 bases at V and 5 bases at J, with 10 bases in the middle. This CDR3 spans 13 amino acids. CDR3 amino acids: CATSDLAGTEAFF. The CDR3 DNA reads TGTGCCACCAGTGACTTAGCGGGGACTGAAGCTTTCTTT.